This T cell receptor beta chain was sequenced in a study of technical replicates of blood from a few donors. CDR3 size: 15 residues. The V and J ends lost 5 bases and 8 bases, in that order; junction bases with no gene match: 11. Germline CDR1 and CDR2: SEHNR and FQNEAQ (reference sequence). The repertoire was sequenced with immunoSEQ multiplex PCR; TCRdb's copy has only in-frame clones and lacks some. The sample records some 60,000 clones, around 87% being singletons. This clonotype was sampled from a human donor in good health. Some clones in this sample may be carry-over from other donors' samples. Input material: PBMCs. This chain links TRBV7-9 with TRBJ2-1; 8 bases are a match to TRBD1. The CDR3 sequence: CASSAPDRGLDEQFF. In DNA form, the CDR3 reads TGTGCCAGCAGCGCGCCAGACAGGGGTTTGGATGAGCAGTTCTTC. The full variable domain, completed using reference TRBV7-9 and TRBJ2-1, is DTGVSQNPRHKITKRGQNVTFRCDPISEHNRLYWYRQTLGQGPEFLTYFQNEAQLEKSRLLSDRFSAERPKGSFSTLEIQRTEQGDSAMYLCASSAPDRGLDEQFFGPGTRLTVL.